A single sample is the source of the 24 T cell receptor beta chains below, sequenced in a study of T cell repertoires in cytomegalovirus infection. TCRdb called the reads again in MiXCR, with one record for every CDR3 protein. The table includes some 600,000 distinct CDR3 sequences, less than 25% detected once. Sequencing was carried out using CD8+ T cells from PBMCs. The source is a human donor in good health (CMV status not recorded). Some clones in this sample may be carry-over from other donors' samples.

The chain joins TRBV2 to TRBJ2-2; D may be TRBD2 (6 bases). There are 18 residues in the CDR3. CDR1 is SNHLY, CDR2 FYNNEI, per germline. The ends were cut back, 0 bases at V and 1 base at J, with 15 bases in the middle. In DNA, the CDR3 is TGTGCCAGCAGTGAAGCGGGGGGAGGACTCGTGAACACCGGGGAGCTGTTTTTT. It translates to CASSEAGGGLVNTGELFF.

Here the CDR3 DNA reads TGTGCCAGCAGCCAAGAAAAAATAGGACCTGCTAGAGATGAGCAGTTCTTC. This sequence encodes CASSQEKIGPARDEQFF. The V and J genes are TRBV3-1 and TRBJ2-1; D not certain. CDR3 size: 17 residues. V was clipped by 0 bases and J by 8 bases, with 20 bases between them. CDR1 is LGHDT and CDR2 is YNNKEL in the germline V gene (reference sequence).

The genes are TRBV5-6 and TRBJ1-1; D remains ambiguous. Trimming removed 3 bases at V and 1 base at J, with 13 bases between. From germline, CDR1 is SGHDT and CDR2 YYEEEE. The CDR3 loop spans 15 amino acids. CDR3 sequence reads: CASSSPPGANTEAFF. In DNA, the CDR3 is TGTGCCAGCAGCTCTCCCCCGGGTGCGAACACTGAAGCTTTCTTT.

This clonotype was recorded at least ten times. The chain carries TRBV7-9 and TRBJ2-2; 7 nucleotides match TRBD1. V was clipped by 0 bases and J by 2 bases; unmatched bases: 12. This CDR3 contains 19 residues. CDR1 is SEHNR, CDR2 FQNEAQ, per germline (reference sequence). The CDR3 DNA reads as TGTGCCAGCAGCTTAGCGTCCTATCGACAGGGAGAAAACACCGGGGAGCTGTTTTTT. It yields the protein CASSLASYRQGENTGELFF.

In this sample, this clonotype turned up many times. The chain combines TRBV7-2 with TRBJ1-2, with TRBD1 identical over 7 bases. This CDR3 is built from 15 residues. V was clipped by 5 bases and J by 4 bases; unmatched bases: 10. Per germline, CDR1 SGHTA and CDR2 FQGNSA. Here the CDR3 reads CASSRGTASIYGYTF. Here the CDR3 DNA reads TGTGCCAGCAGCCGAGGGACAGCCAGTATCTATGGCTACACCTTC. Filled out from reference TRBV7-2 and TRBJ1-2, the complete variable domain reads GAGVSQSPSNKVTEKGKDVELRCDPISGHTALYWYRQSLGQGLEFLIYFQGNSAPDKSGLPSDRFSAERTGGSVSTLTIQRTQQEDSAVYLCASSRGTASIYGYTFGSGTRLTVV.

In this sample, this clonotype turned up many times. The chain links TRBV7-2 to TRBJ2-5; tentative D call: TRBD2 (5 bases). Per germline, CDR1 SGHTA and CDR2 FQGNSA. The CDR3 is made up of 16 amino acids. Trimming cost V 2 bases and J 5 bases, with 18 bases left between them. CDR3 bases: TGTGCCAGCAGCTTAAACGGGATAAAAGGTGGGGAGACCCAGTACTTC. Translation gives CASSLNGIKGGETQYF.

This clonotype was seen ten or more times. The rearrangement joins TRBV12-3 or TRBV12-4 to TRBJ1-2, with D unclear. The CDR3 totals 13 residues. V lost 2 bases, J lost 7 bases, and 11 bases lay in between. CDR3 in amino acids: CASSLPGSVGYTF. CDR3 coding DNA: TGTGCCAGCAGTTTACCGGGCTCGGTTGGCTACACCTTC.

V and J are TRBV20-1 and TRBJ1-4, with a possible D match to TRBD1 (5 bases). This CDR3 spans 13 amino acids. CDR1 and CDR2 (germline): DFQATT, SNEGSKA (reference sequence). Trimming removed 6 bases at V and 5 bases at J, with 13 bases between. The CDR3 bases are TGCAGTGCCAAGGGGACCACGAATGAAAAACTGTTTTTT. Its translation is CSAKGTTNEKLFF.

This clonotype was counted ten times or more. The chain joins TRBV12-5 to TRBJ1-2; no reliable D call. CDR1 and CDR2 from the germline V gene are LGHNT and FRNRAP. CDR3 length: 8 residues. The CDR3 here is CPSQVPTF. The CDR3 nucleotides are TGTCCCTCGCAGGTCCCCACCTTC.

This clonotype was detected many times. The CDR3 DNA follows: TGTGCCAGCAGCGTCCCAAGGGATGGGGTATCAGAGACCCAGTACTTC. Its translation: CASSVPRDGVSETQYF. V and J are TRBV7-9 and TRBJ2-5; no firm D call. V dropped 5 bases and J dropped 4 bases, with 20 bases sitting between them. This CDR3 has 16 amino acids. CDR1 is SEHNR, CDR2 FQNEAQ, per germline (reference sequence).

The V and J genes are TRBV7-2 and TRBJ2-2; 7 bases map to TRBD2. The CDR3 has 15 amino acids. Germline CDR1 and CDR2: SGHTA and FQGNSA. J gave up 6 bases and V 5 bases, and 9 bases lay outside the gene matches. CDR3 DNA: TGTGCCAGCAGCCCCTCGCCCCTAGCGGCCGGGGAGCTGTTTTTT. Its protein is CASSPSPLAAGELFF.

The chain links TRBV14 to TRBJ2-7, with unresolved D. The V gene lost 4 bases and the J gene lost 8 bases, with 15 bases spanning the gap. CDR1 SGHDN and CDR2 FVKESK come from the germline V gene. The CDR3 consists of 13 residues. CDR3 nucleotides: TGTGCCAGCAGCCCTCGCGGCTTTTTCAAGCAGTACGTC. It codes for CASSPRGFFKQYV.

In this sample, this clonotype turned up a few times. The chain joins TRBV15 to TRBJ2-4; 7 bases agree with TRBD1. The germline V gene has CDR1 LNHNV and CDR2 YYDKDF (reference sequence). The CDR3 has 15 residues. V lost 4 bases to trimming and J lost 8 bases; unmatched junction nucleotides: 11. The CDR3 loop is CATSNVQGVLYIQYF. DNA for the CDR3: TGTGCCACCAGCAACGTTCAGGGGGTCTTGTACATTCAGTACTTC.

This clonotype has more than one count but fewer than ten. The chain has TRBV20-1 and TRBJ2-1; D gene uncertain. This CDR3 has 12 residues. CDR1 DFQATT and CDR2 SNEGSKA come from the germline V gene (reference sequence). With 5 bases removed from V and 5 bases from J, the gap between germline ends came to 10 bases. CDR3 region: CSAQEWDNEQFF. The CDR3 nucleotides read TGCAGTGCTCAGGAGTGGGACAATGAGCAGTTCTTC.

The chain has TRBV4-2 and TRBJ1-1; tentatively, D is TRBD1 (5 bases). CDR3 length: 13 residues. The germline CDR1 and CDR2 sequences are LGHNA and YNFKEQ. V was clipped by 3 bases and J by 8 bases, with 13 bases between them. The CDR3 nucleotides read TGTGCCAGCAGCCAGGGGACCGGGAGGGAAGCTTTCTTT. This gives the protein CASSQGTGREAFF.

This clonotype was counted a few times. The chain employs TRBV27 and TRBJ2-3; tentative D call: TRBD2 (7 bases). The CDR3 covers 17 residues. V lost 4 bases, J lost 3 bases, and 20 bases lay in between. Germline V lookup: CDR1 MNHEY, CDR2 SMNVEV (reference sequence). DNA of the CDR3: TGTGCCAGCAGTTCCTGGGGGGGCCGGAGTGAAACAGATACGCAGTATTTT. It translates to CASSSWGGRSETDTQYF.

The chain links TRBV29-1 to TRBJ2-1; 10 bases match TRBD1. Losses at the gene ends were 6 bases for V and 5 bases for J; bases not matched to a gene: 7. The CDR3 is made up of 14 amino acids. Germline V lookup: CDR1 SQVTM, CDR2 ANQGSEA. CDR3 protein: CSVRMDRGDNEQFF. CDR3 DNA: TGCAGCGTCCGGATGGACAGGGGGGACAATGAGCAGTTCTTC.

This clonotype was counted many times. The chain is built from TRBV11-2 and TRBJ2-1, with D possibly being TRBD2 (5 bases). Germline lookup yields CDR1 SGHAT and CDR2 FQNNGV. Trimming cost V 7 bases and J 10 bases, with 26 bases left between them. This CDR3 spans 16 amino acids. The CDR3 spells CASTDAIDLAGREQFF. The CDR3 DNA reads TGTGCCAGCACCGACGCAATTGATTTGGCGGGTAGAGAGCAGTTCTTC.

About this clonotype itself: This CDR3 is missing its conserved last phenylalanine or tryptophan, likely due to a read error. CDR3 sequence (DNA): TGTGCCAGCAGCGTTGACACGACAACTAATGAAAAACTGTTTTCT. Encoded protein: CASSVDTTTNEKLFS. The rearrangement uses TRBV9 and TRBJ1-4; the D is unclear. The CDR3 consists of 15 residues. Between the trimmed V and J ends, which lost 2 bases and 0 bases, there was a span of 8 bases. Germline V gives CDR1 SGDLS, CDR2 YYNGEE.

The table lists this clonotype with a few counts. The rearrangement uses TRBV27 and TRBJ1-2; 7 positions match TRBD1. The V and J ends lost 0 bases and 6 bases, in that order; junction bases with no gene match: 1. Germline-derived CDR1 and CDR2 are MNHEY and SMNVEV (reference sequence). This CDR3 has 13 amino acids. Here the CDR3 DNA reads TGTGCCAGCAGTTTATCAGGGGGCGATGGCTACACCTTC. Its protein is CASSLSGGDGYTF.

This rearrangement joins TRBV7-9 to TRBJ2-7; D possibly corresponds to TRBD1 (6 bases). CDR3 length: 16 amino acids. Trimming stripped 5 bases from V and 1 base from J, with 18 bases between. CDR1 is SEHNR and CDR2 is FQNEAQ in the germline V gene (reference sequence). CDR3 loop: CASSTLQGPNSYEQYV. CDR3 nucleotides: TGTGCCAGCAGCACGTTACAGGGCCCTAATTCCTACGAGCAGTACGTC.

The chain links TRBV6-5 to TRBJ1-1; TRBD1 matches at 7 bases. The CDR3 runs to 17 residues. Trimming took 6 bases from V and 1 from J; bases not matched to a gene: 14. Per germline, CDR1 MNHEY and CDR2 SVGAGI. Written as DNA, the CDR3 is TGTGCCAGCAGAAAACTAATCCGGGACAGTCCGAACACTGAAGCTTTCTTT. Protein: CASRKLIRDSPNTEAFF.

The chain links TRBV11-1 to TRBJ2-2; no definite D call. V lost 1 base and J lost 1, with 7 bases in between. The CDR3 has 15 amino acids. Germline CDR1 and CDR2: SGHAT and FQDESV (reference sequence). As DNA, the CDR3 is TGTGCCAGCAGCTTAGTGCCCTTGAACACCGGGGAGCTGTTTTTT. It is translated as CASSLVPLNTGELFF.

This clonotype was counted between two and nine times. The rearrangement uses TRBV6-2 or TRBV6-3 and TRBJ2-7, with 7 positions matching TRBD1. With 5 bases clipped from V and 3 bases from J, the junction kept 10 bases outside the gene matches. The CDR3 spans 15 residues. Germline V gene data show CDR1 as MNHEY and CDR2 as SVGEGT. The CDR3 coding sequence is TGTGCCAGCAGTCCGACAGGGTTCTTAGTCTACGAGCAGTACGTC. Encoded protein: CASSPTGFLVYEQYV.